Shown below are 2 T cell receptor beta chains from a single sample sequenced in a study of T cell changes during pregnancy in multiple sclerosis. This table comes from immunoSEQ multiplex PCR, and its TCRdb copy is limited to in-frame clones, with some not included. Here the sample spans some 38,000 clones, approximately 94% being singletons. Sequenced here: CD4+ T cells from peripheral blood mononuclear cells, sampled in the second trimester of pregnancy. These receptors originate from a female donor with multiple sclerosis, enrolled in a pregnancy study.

Here the CDR3 DNA reads TGTGCCAGCAGCTTAACGCCTAGGGGGGGTCGGAATGAGCAGTTCTTC. Encoded protein: CASSLTPRGGRNEQFF. The chain has TRBV7-3 and TRBJ2-1; perhaps TRBD2 as D (7 bases). The V end lost 0 bases, the J end lost 7 bases, and 16 bases lay between the germline ends. Germline assignment: CDR1 SGHTA and CDR2 FQGTGA. The CDR3 runs 16 residues.

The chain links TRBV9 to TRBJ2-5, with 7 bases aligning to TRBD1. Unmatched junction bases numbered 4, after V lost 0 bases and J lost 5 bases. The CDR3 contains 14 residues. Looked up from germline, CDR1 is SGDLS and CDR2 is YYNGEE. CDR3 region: CASSVGQGWETQYF. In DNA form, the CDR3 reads TGTGCCAGCAGCGTAGGACAGGGCTGGGAGACCCAGTACTTC.